This T cell receptor (beta chain) is drawn from a study of breast tumors, draining lymph nodes, adjacent tissues. Study findings and constraints: The lymph node origin of tumor T cells was framed as consistent with a hypothesis, not demonstrated. Most tumor T cells seemingly derive from lymph node, then expand in tumor. Tumor repertoires ranked between lymph nodes and nontumor tissue in diversity, with V and J gene preferences.

V was cut by 6 bases and J by 6 bases, with 15 bases left in between. Germline CDR1 reads KGHSH; CDR2 reads LQKENI. The CDR3 has 14 residues. TCRdb fed the multiplex PCR reads into MiXCR, producing one record per CDR3 protein. Altogether approximately 19,000 distinct CDR3 sequences are present, approximately 51% being singletons, with the ten largest covering about 8.2%. As concerns this clonotype: Its antigen is currently unknown.

This receptor was taken from a female donor with breast cancer. Some clones in this sample may be carry-over from other donors' samples. Sequencing was done on a sample of breast tumor tissue. The chain recombines TRBV18 with TRBJ1-5; D unresolved. The DNA of the CDR3 is TGTGCCAGCTCGCCCAGGTTTGGGTTTCAGCCCCAGCATTTT. This encodes CASSPRFGFQPQHF.